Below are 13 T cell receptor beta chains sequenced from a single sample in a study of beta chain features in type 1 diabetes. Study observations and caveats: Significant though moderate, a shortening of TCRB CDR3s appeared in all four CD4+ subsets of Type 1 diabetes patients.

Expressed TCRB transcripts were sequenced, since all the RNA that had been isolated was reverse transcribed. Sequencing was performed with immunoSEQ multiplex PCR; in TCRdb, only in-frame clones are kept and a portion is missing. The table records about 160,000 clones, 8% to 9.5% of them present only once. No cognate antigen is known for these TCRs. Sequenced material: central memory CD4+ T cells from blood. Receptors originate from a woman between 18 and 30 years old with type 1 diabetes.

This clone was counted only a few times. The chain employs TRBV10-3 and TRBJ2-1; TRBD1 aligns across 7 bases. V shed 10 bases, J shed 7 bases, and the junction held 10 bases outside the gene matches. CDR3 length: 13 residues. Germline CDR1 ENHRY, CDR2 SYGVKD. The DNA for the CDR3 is TGTGCCAAGCCGGGACAGTGTGGAAATGAGCAGTTCTTC. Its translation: CAKPGQCGNEQFF.

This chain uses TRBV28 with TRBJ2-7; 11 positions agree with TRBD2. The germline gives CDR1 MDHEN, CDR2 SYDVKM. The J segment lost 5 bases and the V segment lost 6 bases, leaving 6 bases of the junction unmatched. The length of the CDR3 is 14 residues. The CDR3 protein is CASRKLAGENEQYF. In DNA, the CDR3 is TGTGCCAGCAGGAAACTAGCGGGAGAAAACGAGCAGTACTTC.

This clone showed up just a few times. The CDR3 reads CASSLGAGEYEQYF. In DNA form, the CDR3 reads TGTGCCAGCAGCTTAGGGGCAGGGGAATACGAGCAGTACTTC. This chain links TRBV7-2 with TRBJ2-7, with TRBD1 as a possible D gene (6 bases). The ends were cut back, 1 base at V and 4 bases at J, with 11 bases in the middle. Germline V gene lookup returns CDR1 SGHTA and CDR2 FQGNSA. CDR3 size: 14 residues.

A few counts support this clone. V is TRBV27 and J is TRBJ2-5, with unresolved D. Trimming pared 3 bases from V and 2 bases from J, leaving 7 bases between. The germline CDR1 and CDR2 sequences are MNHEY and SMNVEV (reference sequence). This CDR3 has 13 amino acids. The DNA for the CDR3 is TGTGCCAGCAGTTTCGGTAAACAAGAGACCCAGTACTTC. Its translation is CASSFGKQETQYF.

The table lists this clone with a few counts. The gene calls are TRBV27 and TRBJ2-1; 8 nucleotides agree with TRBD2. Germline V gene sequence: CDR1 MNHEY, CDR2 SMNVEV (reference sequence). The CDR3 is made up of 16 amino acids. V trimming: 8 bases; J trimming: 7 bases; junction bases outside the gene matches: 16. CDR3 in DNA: TGTGCCAGCGAGGAGACTAGCGCTACAAGGGGTAATGAGCAGTTCTTC. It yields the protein CASEETSATRGNEQFF.

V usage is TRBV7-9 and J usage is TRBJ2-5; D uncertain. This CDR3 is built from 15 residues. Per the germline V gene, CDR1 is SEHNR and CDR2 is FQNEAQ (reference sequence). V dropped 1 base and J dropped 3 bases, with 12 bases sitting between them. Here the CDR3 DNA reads TGTGCCAGCAGCTTAGTAGCTTCCGCCAAAGAGACCCAGTACTTC. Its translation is CASSLVASAKETQYF.

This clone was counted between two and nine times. CDR3 DNA: TGTGCCAGCCTACCTAGCGAGAACACAGATACGCAGTATTTT. Protein: CASLPSENTDTQYF. The rearrangement uses TRBV7-8 and TRBJ2-3; perhaps TRBD2 as D (6 bases). V dropped 8 bases and J dropped 2 bases, with 14 bases sitting between them. This CDR3 spans 14 amino acids. Germline V CDR1 and CDR2: SGHVS, FQNEAQ.

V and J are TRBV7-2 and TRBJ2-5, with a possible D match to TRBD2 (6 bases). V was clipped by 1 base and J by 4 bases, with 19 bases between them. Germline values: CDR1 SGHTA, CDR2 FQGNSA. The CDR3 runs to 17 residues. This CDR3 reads CASSLGLANGPGETQYF. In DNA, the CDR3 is TGTGCCAGCAGCTTAGGGCTAGCGAATGGACCGGGAGAGACCCAGTACTTC.

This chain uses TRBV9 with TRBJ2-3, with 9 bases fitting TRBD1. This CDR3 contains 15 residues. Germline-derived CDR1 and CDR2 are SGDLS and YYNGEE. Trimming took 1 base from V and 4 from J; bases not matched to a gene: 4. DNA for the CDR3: TGTGCCAGCAGCGTAACGGACAGGGGTTCAGATACGCAGTATTTT. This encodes CASSVTDRGSDTQYF.

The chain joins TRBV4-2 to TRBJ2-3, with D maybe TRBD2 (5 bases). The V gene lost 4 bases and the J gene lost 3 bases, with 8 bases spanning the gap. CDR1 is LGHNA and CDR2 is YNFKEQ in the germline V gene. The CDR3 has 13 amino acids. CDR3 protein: CASSLLGTDTQYF. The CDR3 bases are TGTGCCAGCAGCCTACTAGGGACAGATACGCAGTATTTT.

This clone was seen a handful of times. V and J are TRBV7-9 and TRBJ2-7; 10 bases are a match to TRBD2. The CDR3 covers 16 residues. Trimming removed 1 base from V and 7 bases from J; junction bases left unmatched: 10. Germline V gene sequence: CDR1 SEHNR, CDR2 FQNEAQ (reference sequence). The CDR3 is CASSLGAGGPGGEQYF. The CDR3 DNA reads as TGTGCCAGCAGCTTAGGAGCGGGAGGGCCTGGAGGGGAGCAGTACTTC.

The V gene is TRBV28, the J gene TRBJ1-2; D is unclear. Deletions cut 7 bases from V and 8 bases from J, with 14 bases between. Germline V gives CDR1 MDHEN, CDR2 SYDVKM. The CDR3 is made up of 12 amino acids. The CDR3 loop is CASTGPQLGYTF. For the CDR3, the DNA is TGTGCCAGCACGGGTCCCCAGCTCGGCTACACCTTC.

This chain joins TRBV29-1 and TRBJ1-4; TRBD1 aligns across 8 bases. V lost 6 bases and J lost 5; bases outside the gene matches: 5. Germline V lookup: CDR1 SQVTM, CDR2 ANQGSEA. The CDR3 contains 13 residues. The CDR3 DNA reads TGCAGCGTCTCCGGACAGGGAAATGAAAAACTGTTTTTT. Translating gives CSVSGQGNEKLFF.